This T cell receptor (beta chain) derives from a study of shared clonotypes between healthy human individuals. The assay was immunoSEQ multiplex PCR, and TCRdb's table has in-frame clones only and misses some. The sample lists 2 million to 2.5 million clones; about nine tenths were seen once. This clone has just one count. Germline assignment: CDR1 SGHRS and CDR2 YFSETQ. The CDR3 is 14 amino acids. J gave up 7 bases and V 4 bases, and 9 bases lay outside the gene matches. The source is a man younger than 35 in good health. Some clones in this sample may be carry-over from other donors' samples. The specimen sequenced was naive CD4+ T cells from PBMCs. This sample's subset: CD45RA+ positively selected. The chain recombines TRBV5-1 with TRBJ1-2; 8 bases are a match to TRBD1. The CDR3 spells CASSLSDRAGGYTF. In DNA, the CDR3 is TGCGCCAGCAGCCTATCGGACAGGGCCGGTGGCTACACCTTC.